This T cell receptor (beta chain) appears in the sequencing data of a study of blood T cells in healthy people across ages. Sample-barcoded 5' priming and a J-beta primer mix drove a second PCR of roughly 6 to 12 cycles. TCRdb recomputed calls from the 5' RACE reads with MiXCR, one row per CDR3 protein. The sample records fewer than 1,200,000 distinct CDR3 sequences, around 27% being singletons. Concerning this clonotype itself: Its target is unknown.

Whole-study results and caveats: The percentage of naive T cells correlated strongly with TCR beta diversity. Shifts in expanded clonotypes may have been confounded by donor CMV status, which was unknown.

This same sample was also part of a study on T cells of mothers and their children. From that second work: The output of TCR recombination is shaped by thymic selection similarly in related and unrelated pairs. Unrelated mother-child pairs always had slightly, but never significantly, lower normalized overlap than related pairs.

The sequencing input was blood. The sequence derives from a girl aged 2-10 years in good health.

In nucleotides, the CDR3 is TGCAGCGTCGTAGACACCCAAGAGACCCAGTACTTC. It translates to CSVVDTQETQYF. This chain joins TRBV29-1 and TRBJ2-5; no clear D. V dropped 6 bases and J dropped 1 base, with 9 bases sitting between them. Germline-derived CDR1 and CDR2 are SQVTM and ANQGSEA. The CDR3 totals 12 residues.